The present T cell receptor beta chain was sequenced within a study of metastatic and nonmetastatic thyroid tumors. Study information: It was across blood and tumor or nodule tissue from malignant and benign thyroid patients that repertoires were compared.

Original methodology: Built for papillary thyroid cancer, a distant-metastasis classifier drew on CDR3 differences across clinicopathological groups. From the PCR reads, TCRdb re-called clones with MiXCR. The V and J calls shown here were made by TCRdb, not taken from the authors' results. Of 30,000 to 50,000 clones in the sample, roughly 14% were seen once. Study-wide results and limits: In blood and tumor, TCR beta diversity was reportedly significantly higher in malignant thyroid tumors than in benign nodules.

This CDR3 has 15 amino acids. V shed 1 base and J 7 bases; nucleotides not matched to a gene: 6. Germline lookup yields CDR1 LGHNA and CDR2 YNFKEQ. This clone was recorded at least ten times. The target antigen is unknown. Nobody among the patients had been given any treatment before thyroid surgery. Sequences were obtained from blood. The chain has TRBV4-2 and TRBJ1-5; the match to TRBD1 covers 8 bases. The TCR sequence derives from a female donor with papillary thyroid cancer or a benign thyroid nodule (not recorded which). Some clones in this sample may be carry-over from other donors' samples. CDR3 protein: CASSQGQGAVQPQHF. The CDR3 coding sequence is TGTGCCAGCAGCCAAGGCCAGGGGGCGGTCCAGCCCCAGCATTTT.